The 7 T cell receptor beta chains listed next were all sequenced from one sample in a study of Tregs in tolerant kidney transplant recipients. The method was immunoSEQ multiplex PCR; TCRdb's version includes in-frame clones alone and lacks a portion of them. The sample holds around 61,000 clones, 65% to 85% seen once. Sequenced sample: CD4+ T cells from blood. The receptor source for this set is a human donor in good health.

The chain is built from TRBV5-1 and TRBJ2-1; TRBD2 matches 8 bases. The ends lost 4 bases at V and 9 bases at J; junction bases unmatched: 6. CDR1 is SGHRS and CDR2 is YFSETQ in the germline V gene. This CDR3 has 13 amino acids. The CDR3 region is CASSTGLAGEQFF. As DNA, the CDR3 is TGCGCCAGCAGCACTGGACTAGCAGGTGAGCAGTTCTTC.

V and J are TRBV7-3 and TRBJ2-3; D is possibly TRBD2 (5 bases). The CDR3 extends over 12 amino acids. Deletions cut 8 bases from V and 7 bases from J, with 13 bases between. CDR1 and CDR2 (germline): SGHTA, FQGTGA. The CDR3 here is CASGPSGNTQYF. The CDR3, as DNA: TGTGCCAGCGGACCCTCGGGAAATACGCAGTATTTT.

This chain joins TRBV6-1 and TRBJ2-7; the D gene is possibly TRBD1 (6 bases). Looked up from germline, CDR1 is MNHNS and CDR2 is SASEGT. This CDR3 region has 13 residues. V lost 8 bases and J 0 bases, leaving 11 bases between the germline ends. Here the CDR3 reads CASSGQNSYEQYF. The DNA of the CDR3 is TGTGCCAGCTCGGGACAAAACTCCTACGAGCAGTACTTC.

The genes are TRBV2 and TRBJ1-1, with unresolved D. The V gene's germline CDR1 is SNHLY and CDR2 FYNNEI. V gave up 6 bases and J gave up 12 bases, with 23 bases separating them. The CDR3 length is 14 residues. In DNA form, the CDR3 reads TGTGCCAGCAGGGAATGGGCAGGCCCCTTGAAAACTTTCTTT. Amino acid sequence: CASREWAGPLKTFF.

This CDR3 reads CASSILRGAGTGELFF. The CDR3 DNA reads TGTGCCAGTAGTATCCTCAGGGGGGCGGGCACCGGGGAGCTGTTTTTT. J is TRBJ2-2 and V is TRBV19; D might be TRBD1 (7 bases). The CDR3 is 16 residues long. Between the trimmed V and J ends, which lost 3 bases and 4 bases, there was a span of 15 bases. From germline, CDR1 is LNHDA and CDR2 SQIVND (reference sequence).

A single count supports this clone. The CDR3 loop reads CAWSGSGFQPQHF. DNA for the CDR3: TGTGCCTGGAGTGGATCGGGTTTTCAGCCCCAGCATTTT. The chain has TRBV30 and TRBJ1-5; D unclear. Trimming left V 1 base short and J 6 bases short, with 10 bases between. The CDR3 extends over 13 amino acids. CDR1 is GTSNPN, CDR2 SVGIG, per germline (reference sequence). The entire variable domain, with the rest obtained from reference TRBV30 and TRBJ1-5, is as follows: SQTIHQWPATLVQPVGSPLSLECTVEGTSNPNLYWYRQAAGRGLQLLFYSVGIGQISSEVPQNLSASRPQDRQFILSSKKLLLSDSGFYLCAWSGSGFQPQHFGDGTRLSIL.

The sample holds a few counts of this clone. This sequence joins TRBV5-1 and TRBJ2-6, with 7 bases that match TRBD1. Trimming cost V 5 bases and J 0 bases; bases outside gene matches: 8. The germline gives CDR1 SGHRS, CDR2 YFSETQ. This CDR3 comprises 17 residues. DNA of the CDR3: TGCGCCAGCAGACCAGGACAGGCCTACTCTGGGGCCAACGTCCTGACTTTC. Amino acid sequence: CASRPGQAYSGANVLTF.